Below are 27 T cell receptor beta chains sequenced from a single sample in a study of blood T cell repertoires in COVID-19. Here immunoSEQ multiplex PCR was the method, and the copy in TCRdb shows in-frame clones only, minus some. This table holds about 84,000 clones, 75% to 85% found once. Sequenced sample: peripheral blood. The receptor source for this set is an elderly woman with acute or convalescent COVID-19.

The V gene is TRBV29-1, the J gene TRBJ2-1; 10 positions agree with TRBD2. The V and J ends lost 6 bases and 4 bases, in that order; junction bases with no gene match: 6. Germline CDR1 is SQVTM and CDR2 is ANQGSEA. The CDR3 consists of 14 residues. The CDR3 region has the DNA TGCAGCGTCATCCTAGCGGGGGTTTACAATGAGCAGTTCTTC. Translation: CSVILAGVYNEQFF.

The chain couples TRBV27 to TRBJ2-6; a weak D match, TRBD2 (5 bases). Germline-derived CDR1 and CDR2 are MNHEY and SMNVEV (reference sequence). This CDR3 is 18 amino acids long. The germline V and J ends were trimmed by 2 bases and 4 bases, with 18 bases remaining between them. CDR3 amino acids: CASSLRAVGPGGANVLTF. CDR3 in DNA: TGTGCCAGCAGTTTAAGGGCAGTGGGTCCGGGAGGGGCCAACGTCCTGACTTTC.

A remark on this clone: A junction end diverges from the germline sequence, so it may reflect a read error. The chain combines TRBV7-2 with TRBJ2-3; possible D gene TRBD1, 6 bases. There are 14 residues in the CDR3. Germline V gene data show CDR1 as SGHTA and CDR2 as FQGNSA. CDR3 region: CASCLQGSTDTQYF. CDR3 DNA sequence: TGTGCCAGCTGCTTACAGGGAAGCACAGATACGCAGTATTTT.

The table lists this clone with a few counts. The CDR3 here is CASRGIRSYNSPLHF. The CDR3 DNA reads TGTGCCAGCAGGGGCATACGCTCCTATAATTCACCCCTCCACTTT. The chain is built from TRBV2 and TRBJ1-6, with D uncertain. In germline, CDR1 is SNHLY, CDR2 FYNNEI. The CDR3 has 15 amino acids. The V end lost 6 bases, the J end lost 0 bases, and 9 bases lay between the germline ends.

The sample holds a few counts of this clone. This chain uses TRBV2 with TRBJ2-5; D ambiguous. The CDR3 runs 13 residues. The germline V and J ends were trimmed by 4 bases and 7 bases, with 13 bases remaining between them. Germline V lookup: CDR1 SNHLY, CDR2 FYNNEI. This CDR3 reads CASSVAETGTQYF. The CDR3 region has the DNA TGTGCCAGCAGTGTGGCGGAAACTGGGACCCAGTACTTC.

The gene calls are TRBV19 and TRBJ1-3, with no clear D. Trimming removed 7 bases from V and 4 bases from J, with 20 bases in between. Germline V gene lookup returns CDR1 LNHDA and CDR2 SQIVND (reference sequence). The CDR3 runs 16 residues. CDR3 sequence (DNA): TGTGCCAGTACTCCGAAGAGTAACGGTGTGGGAAACACCATATATTTT. As protein: CASTPKSNGVGNTIYF. Full variable domain (missing parts from reference TRBV19 and TRBJ1-3): DGGITQSPKYLFRKEGQNVTLSCEQNLNHDAMYWYRQDPGQGLRLIYYSQIVNDFQKGDIAEGYSVSREKKESFPLTVTSAQKNPTAFYLCASTPKSNGVGNTIYFGEGSWLTVV.

The gene calls are TRBV4-3 and TRBJ2-4; 9 nucleotides agree with TRBD2. The CDR3 covers 20 residues. Germline V gene lookup returns CDR1 LGHNA and CDR2 YSLEER. The J segment lost 0 bases and the V segment lost 1 base, leaving 13 bases of the junction unmatched. The CDR3 DNA reads as TGCGCCAGCAGCCAAGTTGTGGTAACGGCGGGGGGGCTAGCCAAAAACATTCAGTACTTC. Its translation: CASSQVVVTAGGLAKNIQYF.

The sample holds a few counts of this clone. The J gene is TRBJ2-7, the V gene TRBV3-1 (or the pseudogene TRBV3-2); D is perhaps TRBD2 (5 bases). The germline V and J ends were trimmed by 1 base and 8 bases, with 12 bases remaining between them. The CDR3 loop spans 13 amino acids. Germline CDR1 and CDR2: LGHDT and YNNKEL (reference sequence). The DNA of the CDR3 is TGTGCCAGCAGCCAAGCCACCTCGGGGAAGCAGTACTTC. It encodes CASSQATSGKQYF.

The CDR3 loop is CASRLLMDRDSSPLHF. The CDR3 DNA sequence: TGTGCAAGTCGCTTGCTTATGGACAGGGATTCGTCACCCCTCCACTTT. V is TRBV12-2 and J is TRBJ1-6; the listed D gene, TRBD1, was not tested against the DNA. TRBV12-2 is tagged as a pseudogene. The CDR3 length is 16 residues.

The chain couples TRBV6-2 or TRBV6-3 to TRBJ1-2; D not resolved. The CDR3 sequence is 14 residues long. The germline V gene has CDR1 MNHEY and CDR2 SVGEGT. Deletions cut 4 bases from V and 7 bases from J, with 16 bases between. The CDR3 DNA follows: TGTGCCAGCAGTTTACCCTCCCGGGAGCCTGGCTACACCTTC. This gives the protein CASSLPSREPGYTF.

The chain recombines TRBV27 with TRBJ2-7; 7 nucleotides line up with TRBD1. Unmatched junction bases numbered 4, after V lost 5 bases and J lost 3 bases. CDR1 MNHEY and CDR2 SMNVEV come from the germline V gene (reference sequence). The CDR3 loop spans 13 amino acids. CDR3 region: CASSRAGGYEQYF. The DNA of the CDR3 is TGTGCCAGCAGTAGGGCAGGGGGCTACGAGCAGTACTTC.

The chain links TRBV28 to TRBJ2-7; 8 bases line up with TRBD2. The V gene's germline CDR1 is MDHEN and CDR2 SYDVKM. This CDR3 spans 19 amino acids. V shed 5 bases, J shed 2 bases, and the junction held 20 bases outside the gene matches. The CDR3 region has the DNA TGTGCCAGCAGTCTACACCTCGATGGCGGGGGGAATAGCCCCTACGAGCAGTACTTC. Translation: CASSLHLDGGGNSPYEQYF. Filled out from reference TRBV28 and TRBJ2-7, the complete variable domain reads DVKVTQSSRYLVKRTGEKVFLECVQDMDHENMFWYRQDPGLGLRLIYFSYDVKMKEKGDIPEGYSVSREKKERFSLILESASTNQTSMYLCASSLHLDGGGNSPYEQYFGPGTRLTVT.

The chain is built from TRBV10-3 and TRBJ2-5, with a weak D call TRBD1 (6 bases). In germline, CDR1 is ENHRY, CDR2 SYGVKD. V lost 3 bases and J 5 bases, leaving 13 bases between the germline ends. The CDR3 covers 14 residues. CDR3 loop: CAISDYRVGETQYF. CDR3 in DNA: TGTGCCATCAGTGATTACAGGGTCGGGGAGACCCAGTACTTC.

The CDR3 DNA reads as TGTGCCAGCAGCAAGGGACAGGATAATTCACCCCTCCACTTT. Amino acid sequence: CASSKGQDNSPLHF. V and J are TRBV28 and TRBJ1-6, with 8 positions matching TRBD1. V was pared by 6 bases and J by 5 bases, with 3 bases of the junction left unmatched. This CDR3 has 14 residues. CDR1 and CDR2 from the germline V gene are MDHEN and SYDVKM.

The chain is built from TRBV18 and TRBJ1-2; the D is unclear. Trimming pared 5 bases from V and 3 bases from J, leaving 19 bases between. The length of the CDR3 is 16 residues. The germline V gene has CDR1 KGHSH and CDR2 LQKENI. The CDR3, as DNA: TGTGCCAGCTCAACCCCCGTTCCTGCAGGCGACTATGGCTACACCTTC. Protein product: CASSTPVPAGDYGYTF. Complete variable domain (other parts from reference TRBV18 and TRBJ1-2): NAGVMQNPRHLVRRRGQEARLRCSPMKGHSHVYWYRQLPEEGLKFMVYLQKENIIDESGMPKERFSAEFPKEGPSILRIQQVVRGDSAAYFCASSTPVPAGDYGYTFGSGTRLTVV.

The table lists this clone with a count of one. The chain employs TRBV27 and TRBJ2-7; the match to TRBD1 covers 12 bases. The CDR3 totals 16 residues. The junction had 4 bases not matched to a gene; V was cut back by 1 base and J by 3 bases. Germline-derived CDR1 and CDR2 are MNHEY and SMNVEV (reference sequence). The CDR3: CASSLWGQGAYYEQYF. The CDR3 nucleotides read TGTGCCAGCAGTTTATGGGGACAGGGGGCTTACTACGAGCAGTACTTC.

V is TRBV5-4 and J is TRBJ2-1; D call uncertain. Trimming pared 0 bases from V and 8 bases from J, leaving 6 bases between. This CDR3 region has 12 residues. CDR1 SGHNT and CDR2 YYREEE come from the germline V gene (reference sequence). The CDR3 sequence is CASSLDGDEQFF. The CDR3 bases are TGTGCCAGCAGCTTGGACGGAGATGAGCAGTTCTTC.

This rearrangement joins TRBV25-1 to TRBJ2-2, with TRBD1 identical over 7 bases. V shed 2 bases and J 0 bases; nucleotides not matched to a gene: 3. CDR1 is MGHDK, CDR2 SYGVNS, per germline. This CDR3 comprises 16 residues. The CDR3 here is CASSEGDRANTGELFF. Here the CDR3 DNA reads TGTGCCAGCAGTGAAGGGGACAGAGCGAACACCGGGGAGCTGTTTTTT.

The chain uses TRBV12-3 or TRBV12-4 and TRBJ1-1; weak D call: TRBD1 (5 bases). CDR3 size: 13 residues. V shed 5 bases and J shed 8 bases, with 15 bases lying between them. This chain's CDR3 is CASSPNGGVEAFF. Here the CDR3 DNA reads TGTGCCAGCAGTCCCAACGGGGGAGTCGAAGCTTTCTTT.

The chain joins TRBV7-9 to TRBJ1-4; D may be TRBD1 (6 bases). Trimming removed 4 bases from V and 7 bases from J, with 19 bases in between. The CDR3 is 16 amino acids. Per germline, CDR1 SEHNR and CDR2 FQNEAQ (reference sequence). The CDR3 DNA follows: TGTGCCAGCAGCTCACGGCAGGGGCCCCTAAGTGAAAAACTGTTTTTT. It codes for CASSSRQGPLSEKLFF.

V gene TRBV28 combines with J gene TRBJ1-4; 8 bases map to TRBD1. Trimming took 6 bases from V and 7 from J; bases not matched to a gene: 4. The CDR3 runs to 13 residues. Germline V CDR1 and CDR2: MDHEN, SYDVKM. The CDR3 sequence: CASSHRGGEKLFF. The CDR3 region has the DNA TGTGCCAGCAGCCACAGGGGGGGTGAAAAACTGTTTTTT. The complete variable domain, with remaining parts taken from reference TRBV28 and TRBJ1-4, reads DVKVTQSSRYLVKRTGEKVFLECVQDMDHENMFWYRQDPGLGLRLIYFSYDVKMKEKGDIPEGYSVSREKKERFSLILESASTNQTSMYLCASSHRGGEKLFFGSGTQLSVL.

The gene calls are TRBV18 and TRBJ1-2, with 7 bases lining up with TRBD1. The V and J ends lost 3 bases and 0 bases, in that order; junction bases with no gene match: 1. Germline V CDR1 and CDR2: KGHSH, LQKENI. The CDR3 extends over 14 amino acids. As DNA, the CDR3 is TGTGCCAGCTCACCCGACAGGGCTAACTATGGCTACACCTTC. It translates to CASSPDRANYGYTF. Full variable domain (remainder filled in from reference TRBV18 and TRBJ1-2): NAGVMQNPRHLVRRRGQEARLRCSPMKGHSHVYWYRQLPEEGLKFMVYLQKENIIDESGMPKERFSAEFPKEGPSILRIQQVVRGDSAAYFCASSPDRANYGYTFGSGTRLTVV.

This clone was seen a few times. The V and J genes are TRBV11-2 and TRBJ2-5, with D hard to call. CDR3 size: 16 residues. With 4 bases removed from V and 5 bases from J, the gap between germline ends came to 20 bases. Germline CDR1 is SGHAT and CDR2 is FQNNGV. The CDR3 sequence: CASSSQRWSVGETQYF. As DNA, the CDR3 is TGTGCCAGCAGCTCCCAGCGCTGGAGCGTAGGCGAGACCCAGTACTTC.

The table lists this clone with a count of one. The chain recombines TRBV28 with TRBJ2-7, with D maybe TRBD2 (5 bases). Looked up from germline, CDR1 is MDHEN and CDR2 is SYDVKM. The ends were cut back, 7 bases at V and 4 bases at J, with 14 bases in the middle. The CDR3 is 13 amino acids. CDR3: CASMRTGSYEQYF. For the CDR3, the DNA is TGTGCCAGCATGAGAACTGGGAGTTACGAGCAGTACTTC.

The chain has TRBV6-4 and TRBJ2-3, with a possible D match to TRBD2 (6 bases). CDR1 MRHNA and CDR2 SNTAGT come from the germline V gene. CDR3 length: 10 residues. V shed 8 bases and J shed 8 bases, with 8 bases lying between them. The CDR3 spells CASRGGTQYF. The CDR3 nucleotides are TGTGCCAGCCGGGGAGGTACGCAGTATTTT.

J is TRBJ2-1 and V is TRBV5-4; 10 bases agree with TRBD2. V dropped 3 bases and J dropped 1; count of bases not matched to a gene: 7. Germline CDR1 and CDR2: SGHNT and YYREEE (reference sequence). This CDR3 has 17 residues. The CDR3 sequence is CASSSPGTSESYNEQFF. CDR3 nucleotides: TGTGCCAGCAGCTCACCGGGGACTAGCGAATCCTACAATGAGCAGTTCTTC.

This clone appeared once. The J gene is TRBJ2-7, the V gene TRBV6-5, with 7 bases lining up with TRBD1. J lost 2 bases, V lost 8 bases, and 6 bases had no gene match. The CDR3 has 13 amino acids. Germline-derived CDR1 and CDR2 are MNHEY and SVGAGI. The chain's CDR3 is CASLEQGPYEQYF. For the CDR3, the DNA is TGTGCCAGCTTGGAACAGGGGCCCTACGAGCAGTACTTC.